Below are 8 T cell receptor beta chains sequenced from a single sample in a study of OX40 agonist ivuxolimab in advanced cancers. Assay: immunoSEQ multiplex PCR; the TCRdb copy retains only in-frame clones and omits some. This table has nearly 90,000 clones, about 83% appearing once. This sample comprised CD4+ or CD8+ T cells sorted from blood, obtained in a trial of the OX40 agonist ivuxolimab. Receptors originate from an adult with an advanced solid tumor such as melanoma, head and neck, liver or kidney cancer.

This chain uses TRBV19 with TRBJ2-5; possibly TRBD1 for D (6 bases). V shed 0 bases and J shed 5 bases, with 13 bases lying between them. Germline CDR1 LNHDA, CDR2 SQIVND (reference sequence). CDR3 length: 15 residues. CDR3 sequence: CASSIDLGAGETQYF. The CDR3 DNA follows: TGTGCCAGTAGTATAGATCTGGGGGCAGGGGAGACCCAGTACTTC.

Here the CDR3 DNA reads TGTGCCAGCAAGATGGGACTAGTTGGAGACAATGAGCAGTTCTTC. Its protein is CASKMGLVGDNEQFF. The chain combines TRBV6-1 with TRBJ2-1; 8 bases align to TRBD2. J was trimmed by 5 bases and V by 7 bases; bases with no gene match: 10. Per the germline V gene, CDR1 is MNHNS and CDR2 is SASEGT. This CDR3 contains 15 residues.

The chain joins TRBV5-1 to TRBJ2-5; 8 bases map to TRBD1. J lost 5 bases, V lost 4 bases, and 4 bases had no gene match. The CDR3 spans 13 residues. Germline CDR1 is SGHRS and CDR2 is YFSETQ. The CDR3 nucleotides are TGCGCCAGCAGCACCCGACAGGGGGAGACCCAGTACTTC. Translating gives CASSTRQGETQYF. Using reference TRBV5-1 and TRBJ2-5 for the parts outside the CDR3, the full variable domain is KAGVTQTPRYLIKTRGQQVTLSCSPISGHRSVSWYQQTPGQGLQFLFEYFSETQRNKGNFPGRFSGRQFSNSRSEMNVSTLELGDSALYLCASSTRQGETQYFGPGTRLLVL.

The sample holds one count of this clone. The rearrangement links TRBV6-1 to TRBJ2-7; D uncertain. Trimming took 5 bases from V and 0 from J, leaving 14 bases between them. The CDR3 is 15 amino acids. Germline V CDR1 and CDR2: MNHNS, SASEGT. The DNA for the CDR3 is TGTGCCAGCAGTTTCAGTTACTCTACCTCCTACGAGCAGTACTTC. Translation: CASSFSYSTSYEQYF.

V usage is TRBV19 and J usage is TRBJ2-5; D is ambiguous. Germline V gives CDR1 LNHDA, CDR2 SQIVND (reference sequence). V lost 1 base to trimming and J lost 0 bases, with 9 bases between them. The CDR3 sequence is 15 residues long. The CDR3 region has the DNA TGTGCCAGTAGTATAGTCGCCGGCTACCAAGAGACCCAGTACTTC. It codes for CASSIVAGYQETQYF.

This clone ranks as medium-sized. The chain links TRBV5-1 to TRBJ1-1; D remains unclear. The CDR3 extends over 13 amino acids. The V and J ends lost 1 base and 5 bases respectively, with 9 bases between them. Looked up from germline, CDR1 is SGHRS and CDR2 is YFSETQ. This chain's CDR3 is CASSLLDRTEAFF. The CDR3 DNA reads TGCGCCAGCAGCTTGTTGGACCGAACTGAAGCTTTCTTT.

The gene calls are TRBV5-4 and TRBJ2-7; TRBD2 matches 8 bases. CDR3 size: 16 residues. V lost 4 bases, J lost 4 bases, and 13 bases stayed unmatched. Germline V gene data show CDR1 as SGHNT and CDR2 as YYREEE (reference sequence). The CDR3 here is CASSRVPAGALYEQYF. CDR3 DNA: TGTGCCAGCAGCCGGGTCCCAGCGGGGGCCCTTTACGAGCAGTACTTC.

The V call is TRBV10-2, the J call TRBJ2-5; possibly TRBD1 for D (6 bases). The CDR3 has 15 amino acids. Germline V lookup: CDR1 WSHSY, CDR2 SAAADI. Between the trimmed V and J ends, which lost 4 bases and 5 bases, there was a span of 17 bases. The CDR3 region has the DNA TGCGCCAGCAGTGCCCCAGGGGCGATATTGGAGACCCAGTACTTC. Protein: CASSAPGAILETQYF.